This T cell receptor (beta chain) was recovered during a study of regulatory T cells in long-lasting Graves disease. In the study overall: Prior antithyroid drug treatment in newly diagnosed Graves' patients lasted under 3 months.

Study-level findings and limits: New patients shared 970 or so public clonotypes, and persistent patients shared more, with a few thousand. With persistent disease, TRBV28, TRBJ1-2 and TRBJ2-5 were the favored segments.

This clonotype has a count of ten or more. Its antigen remains unidentified. In building TCR beta libraries, iRepertoire HTBI primers were used together with Arm-PCR of CDR3 regions. TCRdb re-derived calls from the multiplex PCR reads in MiXCR, one entry per CDR3 protein. The profile shows 400,000 to 500,000 distinct CDR3 sequences, around 17% of them singletons. Germline V gene lookup returns CDR1 DFQATT and CDR2 SNEGSKA (reference sequence). Trimming cost V 0 bases and J 3 bases; bases outside gene matches: 4. The CDR3 has 15 amino acids. The time point is: newly diagnosed GD, antithyroid drugs for less than 3 months. Extracted PBMC RNA gave rise to the TCR library. The same sample was also used in a study of T cells in Graves' hyperthyroidism and ophthalmopathy.

The origin of this receptor is a woman between 18 and 29 years old with Graves disease. Sequences were derived from peripheral blood mononuclear cells (PBMCs), sampled at new diagnosis, from a patient treated with antithyroid drugs. The chain carries TRBV20-1 and TRBJ2-2; 7 bases align to TRBD1. Written as DNA, the CDR3 is TGCAGTGCTAGAGATCTAGGGGGCGACACCGGGGAGCTGTTTTTT. Translation gives CSARDLGGDTGELFF.